This TCR beta chain appears in the sequencing data of a study of identifying expanded T cells in peripheral blood. This CDR3 contains 17 residues. Germline V gene data show CDR1 as SGDLS and CDR2 as YYNGEE. Germline trimming cut 2 bases from V and 4 bases from J; bases unmatched to any gene: 12. No infections or other immune events were documented during collection. TCRdb keeps only in-frame clones here, not all; method: immunoSEQ multiplex PCR. The table records 120,000 or so clones, 84% of them present only once. Material for sequencing was blood. This chain connects TRBV9 to TRBJ1-3, with 7 bases that match TRBD1. This TCR derives from a person aged 18 to 75 in good health. The CDR3, as DNA: TGTGCCAGCAGCGTTGGGGACAGTCCTTTCATCGGAAACACCATATATTTT. Its protein is CASSVGDSPFIGNTIYF. Full variable domain (missing parts from reference TRBV9 and TRBJ1-3): DSGVTQTPKHLITATGQRVTLRCSPRSGDLSVYWYQQSLDQGLQFLIQYYNGEERAKGNILERFSAQQFPDLHSELNLSSLELGDSALYFCASSVGDSPFIGNTIYFGEGSWLTVV.